This is a list of T cell receptor beta chains from one sample in a study of blood T cell repertoires in COVID-19. The repertoire was sequenced with immunoSEQ multiplex PCR; TCRdb's copy has only in-frame clones and lacks some. The table includes 93,000 or so clones, just over 85% detected once. Specimen: peripheral blood. The receptor set was obtained from a human donor in a cohort sampled during active COVID-19. Each CDR3 is given with its conserved first and last residue. The order of the fields is D gene, V gene, clone size, J gene, CDR3 DNA, CDR3 protein. A D gene is named only where the DNA matches it firmly. The size entry is marked missing in some rows and otherwise reads once, few, many or a size class.

>NA|TRBV11-2|NA|TRBJ1-1
TGTGCCAGCAGCCCTAACAGCAGGATGAACACTGAAGCTTTCTTT
CASSPNSRMNTEAFF
>NA|TRBV6-5|NA|TRBJ1-1
TGTGCCAGCGACCGGGACACCGGGTGGAAAGCTTTCTTT
CASDRDTGWKAFF
>NA|TRBV18|NA|TRBJ2-2
TGTGCCAGCTCACCACGGGGGGACACCGGGGAGCTGTTTTTT
CASSPRGDTGELFF
>TRBD1|TRBV27|NA|TRBJ1-3
TGTGCCAGCAGTTTACAGGGGGCTCCCTCTGGAAACACCATATATTTT
CASSLQGAPSGNTIYF
>TRBD2|TRBV19|NA|TRBJ2-1
TGTGCCAGTAGCCAAAGCGGGGGGCTGTACTACAATGAGCAGTTCTTC
CASSQSGGLYYNEQFF
>NA|TRBV2|many|TRBJ2-2
TGTGCCAGCAGGAGGCAGGGGAACACCGGGGAGCTGTTTTTT
CASRRQGNTGELFF
>NA|TRBV14|NA|TRBJ1-2
TGTGCCAGCAGCCAAGATCGACAGAGCTACTATGGCTACACCTTC
CASSQDRQSYYGYTF
>NA|TRBV6-5|NA|TRBJ1-6
TGTGCCAGCAGTTTACAGAGAATGAATTCACCCCTCCACTTT
CASSLQRMNSPLHF
>TRBD1|TRBV19|once|TRBJ1-4
TGTGCCAGTAGTATCGACAGGGGGTCGGAAAAACTGTTTTTT
CASSIDRGSEKLFF
>TRBD1|TRBV7-2|NA|TRBJ2-1
TGTGCCAGCAGCAAGGACAGGGGGGCAATCTACAATGAGCAGTTCTTC
CASSKDRGAIYNEQFF
>TRBD1|TRBV6-5|few|TRBJ1-5
TGTGCCACCGAGACGGGACAGGAGAATCAGCCCCAGCATTTT
CATETGQENQPQHF
>TRBD2|TRBV9|NA|TRBJ2-7
TGTGCCAGCAGCGTGAAAGCGGGAGTGAACTACGAGCAGTACTTC
CASSVKAGVNYEQYF
>NA|TRBV27|few|TRBJ1-5
TGTGCCAGCAGTCCCCGGTCCGGGTTCAATCAGCCCCAGCATTTT
CASSPRSGFNQPQHF
>TRBD2|TRBV9|once|TRBJ2-1
TGTGCCAGCAGCATGGGACTAGCTGAGCAGTTCTTC
CASSMGLAEQFF
>TRBD1|TRBV7-8|NA|TRBJ2-1
TGTGCCAGCAGCGGCCGGGACAGGCCTTACAATGAGCAGTTCTTC
CASSGRDRPYNEQFF
>TRBD2|TRBV10-1|NA|TRBJ2-3
TGCGCCAGCAGTGACCCCGGACTAGGCGGCACAGATACGCAGTATTTT
CASSDPGLGGTDTQYF
>NA|TRBV2|NA|TRBJ1-6
TGTGCCACCGCTGGGGGAGGGTCCGGTTCACCCCTCCACTTT
CATAGGGSGSPLHF
>NA|TRBV28|NA|TRBJ1-6
TGTGCCAGCAGTTCTGCCAGGGGAAATTCACCCCTCCACTTT
CASSSARGNSPLHF
>NA|TRBV3-1/TRBV3-2|NA|TRBJ2-7
TGTGCCAGCAGCCATGCAGGGGCGACTTGGGAGCAGTACTTC
CASSHAGATWEQYF
>NA|TRBV6-5|once|TRBJ1-5
TGTGCCAGCAGTTTTGGGCCCTCTCTTAGCAATCAGCCCCAGCATTTT
CASSFGPSLSNQPQHF
>TRBD1|TRBV5-1|NA|TRBJ2-3
TGCGCCAGCAGCCCTGAGCCGGGACAGGGGGCAGATACGCAGTATTTT
CASSPEPGQGADTQYF
>NA|TRBV6-5|NA|TRBJ1-6
TGTGCCAGCATGGTGACCGAGAGGTCACCCCTCCACTTT
CASMVTERSPLHF
>NA|TRBV9|NA|TRBJ2-3
TGTGCCAGCAGCGTACGTCAGGAGGCAGATACGCAGTATTTT
CASSVRQEADTQYF
>NA|TRBV12-5|NA|TRBJ2-5
TGTGCTAGTGGTTTCCCGGGACATTCACAAGAGACCCAGTACTTC
CASGFPGHSQETQYF
>TRBD1|TRBV4-1|NA|TRBJ1-2
TGCGCCAGCAGCCTAAATAGGGACAGGGTTGATGGCTACACCTTC
CASSLNRDRVDGYTF
>TRBD1|TRBV2|NA|TRBJ1-5
TGTGCCAGCAAGTCACAGGGGGGCAATCAGCCCCAGCATTTT
CASKSQGGNQPQHF
>TRBD2|TRBV3-1/TRBV3-2|NA|TRBJ2-1
TGTGCCAGCAGCCAAGTGGGTAGCGGGGGTGGCACCTACAATGAGCAGTTCTTC
CASSQVGSGGGTYNEQFF
>TRBD1|TRBV3-1/TRBV3-2|NA|TRBJ2-7
TGTGCCAGCAGCCAGTGGGACAGAAAAGCCTACGAGCAGTACTTC
CASSQWDRKAYEQYF
>TRBD1|TRBV27|NA|TRBJ2-1
TGTGCCAGCAGTCAAATAGGGACAGGGTCGAGCGATGAGCAGTTCTTC
CASSQIGTGSSDEQFF
>TRBD1|TRBV6-5|NA|TRBJ2-7
TGTGCCAGCAGTTACTCGGGGACAGACTACGAGCAGTACTTC
CASSYSGTDYEQYF
>NA|TRBV5-5|NA|TRBJ1-4
TGTGCCAGCAGCTTTGGGGCGTCAACTAATGAAAAACTGTTTTTT
CASSFGASTNEKLFF
>TRBD1|TRBV19|NA|TRBJ1-2
TGTGCCAGTAGTGCCCCCAAACCGGGACAGGTCTATGGCTACACCTTC
CASSAPKPGQVYGYTF
>TRBD1|TRBV10-3|NA|TRBJ2-7
TGTGCCATCAGTACCCAATCCGGGACAGGGGACGAGCAGTACTTC
CAISTQSGTGDEQYF
>NA|TRBV18|NA|TRBJ1-2
TGTGCCAGCTCACCGAACGTCGAGGAGGTTTTC
CASSPNVEEVF
>NA|TRBV9|NA|TRBJ2-6
TGTGCCAGCAGCGTACCCCTAGCTGGGGCCAACGTCCTGACTTTC
CASSVPLAGANVLTF
>TRBD2|TRBV10-1|NA|TRBJ2-1
TGCGCCAGCACCACCGGGACTAGCGGTCAACCTAGCTCCTACAATGAGCAGTTCTTC
CASTTGTSGQPSSYNEQFF
>TRBD2|TRBV7-2|NA|TRBJ2-2
TGTGCCAGCAGCTTAGGACTAGCGGGACGCACCGGGGAGCTGTTTTTT
CASSLGLAGRTGELFF
>NA|TRBV23-1|NA|TRBJ2-5
TGCGCCAGCAGTCAGAGGAGGGAAGAGACCCAGTACTTC
CASSQRREETQYF
>TRBD1|TRBV10-3|NA|TRBJ2-7
TGTGCCACCCGACAGGGGGATACCTACGAGCAGTACTTC
CATRQGDTYEQYF
>TRBD2|TRBV18|NA|TRBJ2-3
TGTGCCAGCTCACCACTCGCGGGGGAGACAGATACGCAGTATTTT
CASSPLAGETDTQYF
>NA|TRBV28|NA|TRBJ1-6
TGTGCCAGCATCGATTCGACAGAGATTAATTCACCCCTCCACTTT
CASIDSTEINSPLHF
>NA|TRBV19|NA|TRBJ1-5
TGTGCCAGTAGTATTGCGTCCGGTAGCAATCAGCCCCAGCATTTT
CASSIASGSNQPQHF
>TRBD2|TRBV24-1|NA|TRBJ2-1
TGTGCCACCAGTGTGAGGGGAGGGGAGCAGTTCTTC
CATSVRGGEQFF
>TRBD2|TRBV3-1/TRBV3-2|NA|TRBJ2-2
TGTGCCAGCAGCCAGCTAGCGGGAGCGAACACCGGGGAGCTGTTTTTT
CASSQLAGANTGELFF
>TRBD1|TRBV29-1|NA|TRBJ1-2
TGCAGCGCCCGAAACAAGGACAGGGCATGGGATGGCTACACCTTC
CSARNKDRAWDGYTF
>TRBD2|TRBV5-1|NA|TRBJ2-1
TGCGCCAGCAGCCGGGGGACTAGCCTTTATGGCAATGAGCAGTTCTTC
CASSRGTSLYGNEQFF
>TRBD1|TRBV18|NA|TRBJ2-1
TGTGCCAGCTCACTATCGGACAGGTACAATGAGCAGTTCTTC
CASSLSDRYNEQFF
>TRBD2|TRBV7-2|NA|TRBJ2-7
TGTGCCAGCAGCTTCTCGGGAGGCCCCTACGAGCAGTACTTC
CASSFSGGPYEQYF
>NA|TRBV3-1/TRBV3-2|once|TRBJ2-3
TGTGCCAGCAGCCACACCAGCGGTGGGGGCACAGATACGCAGTATTTT
CASSHTSGGGTDTQYF
>TRBD2|TRBV11-2|NA|TRBJ2-1
TGTGCCAGCAGATTTTTAGCGGGAACCTACAATGAGCAGTTCTTC
CASRFLAGTYNEQFF
>NA|TRBV4-1|few|TRBJ1-2
TGCGCCAGCAGCCCCAGGCGGGGAGCGGTGAACTATGGCTACACCTTC
CASSPRRGAVNYGYTF
>TRBD2|TRBV7-2|once|TRBJ2-1
TGTGCCAGCAGCTTACGAGCGGGAGGGCCCATTGAGCAGTTCTTC
CASSLRAGGPIEQFF
>NA|TRBV28|NA|TRBJ1-3
TGTGCCAGCAGTTTACAGTCAGGGGAAGGCGGAAACACCATATATTTT
CASSLQSGEGGNTIYF
>NA|TRBV30|NA|TRBJ1-4
TGTGCCTGGTCACAGAGTAATGAAAAACTGTTTTTT
CAWSQSNEKLFF
>NA|TRBV18|NA|TRBJ1-3
TGTGCCAGCTCACCCGGTGCGAGCTCTGGAAACACCATATATTTT
CASSPGASSGNTIYF
>NA|TRBV11-2|NA|TRBJ2-7
TGTGCCAGCAGCTTAGATTTGCGGGTAGTGGTGGGCCGTAACTACGAGCAGTACTTC
CASSLDLRVVVGRNYEQYF
>TRBD2|TRBV28|NA|TRBJ2-7
TGTGCCAGCAGGGGGACTAGCGACACCTACGAGCAGTACTTC
CASRGTSDTYEQYF